Shown below are 16 T cell receptor beta chains from a single sample sequenced in a study of cytomegalovirus exposure and HLA in healthy donors. The primer mix had 60 Vbeta and 13 Jbeta primers. Clones were read by immunoSEQ multiplex PCR, and TCRdb kept only the in-frame ones, dropping some. The sample has 150,000 or so clones; over 70% are singletons. The sample taken for sequencing was PBMCs. The receptors come from a woman aged 45 to 65 in good health and CMV-seropositive.

The rearrangement joins TRBV6-5 to TRBJ1-1; D is unclear. V was shortened by 5 bases and J by 6 bases, with 13 bases between the two germline ends. Germline V gene lookup returns CDR1 MNHEY and CDR2 SVGAGI. CDR3 length equals 13 residues. This chain's CDR3 is CASSPPGEAEAFF. CDR3 in DNA: TGTGCCAGCAGTCCCCCCGGTGAGGCTGAAGCTTTCTTT.

The table lists this clone with a few counts. This chain connects TRBV11-3 to TRBJ2-5, with D perhaps matching TRBD2 (7 bases). Deletions cut 5 bases from V and 4 bases from J, with 17 bases between. From germline, CDR1 is SGHNT and CDR2 YENEEA. CDR3 size: 15 residues. CDR3 sequence reads: CASSPHGGGGETQYF. The CDR3 DNA sequence: TGTGCCAGCAGCCCCCATGGGGGGGGCGGAGAGACCCAGTACTTC. The complete variable domain, with remaining parts taken from reference TRBV11-3 and TRBJ2-5, reads EAGVVQSPRYKIIEKKQPVAFWCNPISGHNTLYWYLQNLGQGPELLIRYENEEAVDDSQLPKDRFSAERLKGVDSTLKIQPAELGDSAVYLCASSPHGGGGETQYFGPGTRLLVL.

V and J are TRBV11-2 and TRBJ2-1; 11 nucleotides align to TRBD2. The CDR3 runs 16 residues. Germline V gives CDR1 SGHAT, CDR2 FQNNGV. The V and J ends lost 5 bases and 2 bases, in that order; junction bases with no gene match: 5. The CDR3 region has the DNA TGTGCCAGCAGCCAGACTAGCGGGGCCACCTACAATGAGCAGTTCTTC. Translated: CASSQTSGATYNEQFF.

The rearrangement uses TRBV28 and TRBJ1-5; 7 nucleotides match TRBD1. The junction had 6 bases not matched to a gene; V was cut back by 4 bases and J by 6 bases. CDR3 size: 14 residues. CDR1 is MDHEN, CDR2 SYDVKM, per germline. In DNA, the CDR3 is TGTGCCAGCAGTTCGCCGACAGGGTTTCAGCCCCAGCATTTT. This gives the protein CASSSPTGFQPQHF.

This clone was observed once. J is TRBJ1-4 and V is TRBV18, with D hard to call. The CDR3 extends over 12 amino acids. The V gene's germline CDR1 is KGHSH and CDR2 LQKENI. The V end lost 3 bases, the J end lost 7 bases, and 6 bases lay between the germline ends. CDR3: CASSPSGEKLFF. The CDR3 DNA sequence: TGTGCCAGCTCACCCTCAGGTGAAAAACTGTTTTTT.

This chain connects TRBV20-1 to TRBJ2-2, with D uncertain. This CDR3 is 11 amino acids long. Germline assignment: CDR1 DFQATT and CDR2 SNEGSKA (reference sequence). In DNA form, the CDR3 reads TGCAGCGGAAGGAGCACCGGGGAGCTGTTTTTT. Translated, it gives CSGRSTGELFF.

Concerning this clone itself: An end of the junction does not agree with germline; a read error may underlie this. The genes are TRBV6-5 and TRBJ2-6; 7 positions agree with TRBD1. Germline-derived CDR1 and CDR2 are MNHEY and SVGAGI. The CDR3 is made up of 15 amino acids. CDR3 in amino acids: CASSSTGLGANGLTF. The CDR3 DNA follows: TGTGCCAGCAGCTCGACAGGGCTTGGGGCCAACGGCCTGACTTTC.

The CDR3 DNA follows: TGTGCCAGCAGTTTACCGACAGGACGGGCAGATACGCAGTATTTT. Translated, it gives CASSLPTGRADTQYF. The J gene is TRBJ2-3, the V gene TRBV28, with a tentative D call TRBD1 (6 bases). The ends were cut back, 2 bases at V and 4 bases at J, with 13 bases in the middle. The CDR3 is made up of 15 amino acids. Germline V gene sequence: CDR1 MDHEN, CDR2 SYDVKM.

In the case of this clone: At one end the junction does not follow the germline gene, possibly because of a read error. The chain uses TRBV7-7 and TRBJ2-5; 10 bases are shared with TRBD2. The germline V gene has CDR1 SSHAT and CDR2 FNYEAQ (reference sequence). This CDR3 comprises 15 residues. CDR3 region: CASSLAGGGGATQYF. CDR3 in DNA: TGTGCTAGCAGCTTAGCGGGGGGAGGGGGAGCGACCCAGTACTTC.

The V call is TRBV28, the J call TRBJ2-6; D possibly corresponds to TRBD1 (6 bases). The CDR3 consists of 20 residues. V lost 6 bases and J lost 1, with 25 bases in between. In germline, CDR1 is MDHEN, CDR2 SYDVKM. This chain's CDR3 is CASRKRLGTSQSSGANVLTF. The CDR3 DNA is TGTGCCAGCAGGAAGCGTCTGGGGACATCACAGAGTTCTGGGGCCAACGTCCTGACTTTC.

The rearrangement links TRBV7-2 to TRBJ1-4; TRBD1 is a possible D gene (6 bases). The CDR3 has 15 residues. V was cut by 1 base and J by 4 bases, with 10 bases left in between. From germline, CDR1 is SGHTA and CDR2 FQGNSA. CDR3 nucleotide sequence: TGTGCCAGCAGCTTAGGGGGGCAGGGTAATGAAAAACTGTTTTTT. This codes for CASSLGGQGNEKLFF.

The V call is TRBV11-3, the J call TRBJ1-2; D might be TRBD1 (5 bases). The CDR3 covers 13 residues. Trimming took off 1 base at V and 11 bases at J, with 14 bases between the two ends. Germline V CDR1 and CDR2: SGHNT, YENEEA. CDR3 coding DNA: TGTGCCAGCAGCTTAGCAGGGCTAGGAGGGTACACCTTC. Protein: CASSLAGLGGYTF.

The V call is TRBV4-3, the J call TRBJ2-3; D may be TRBD2 (5 bases). The CDR3 is made up of 14 amino acids. Trimming pared 4 bases from V and 5 bases from J, leaving 13 bases between. Germline V gene sequence: CDR1 LGHNA, CDR2 YSLEER. In DNA form, the CDR3 reads TGCGCCAGCAGCCTCGCGGGCGGAAGAGATACGCAGTATTTT. Its protein is CASSLAGGRDTQYF.

The J gene is TRBJ1-1, the V gene TRBV18, with D unresolved. The CDR3 spans 14 residues. Trimming took off 3 bases at V and 1 base at J, with 9 bases between the two ends. The germline V gene encodes CDR1 KGHSH and CDR2 LQKENI. The DNA for the CDR3 is TGTGCCAGCTCACCCTGGGCAGAGAACACTGAAGCTTTCTTT. Translating gives CASSPWAENTEAFF.

The V call is TRBV5-7, the J call TRBJ2-7; TRBD2 aligns across 9 bases. TRBV5-7 is classed as an ORF, of uncertain function. The CDR3 contains 15 residues. The V gene end was trimmed by 3 bases and the J gene end by 5 bases; junction bases not matched to a gene: 9. DNA for the CDR3: TGTGCCAGCAGCTCCGGACGGGGACTAGCCGACGAGCAGTACTTC. It yields the protein CASSSGRGLADEQYF.

This clone was counted once. The V call is TRBV7-9, the J call TRBJ2-1; 9 bases map to TRBD1. With V trimmed by 0 bases and J by 6 bases, 6 bases remained unmatched. CDR1 is SEHNR and CDR2 is FQNEAQ in the germline V gene (reference sequence). The CDR3 length is 16 residues. This CDR3 reads CASSLASRDRVNEQFF. The CDR3 nucleotides read TGTGCCAGCAGCTTAGCATCCCGGGACAGGGTCAATGAGCAGTTCTTC.